One sample yielded the 6 T cell receptor beta chains listed below, sequenced in a study of T-cell reconstitution after alpha-beta-depleted transplantation in children (dated by TCRdb to the mid-2010s). The intended sense of this specimen's treatment or condition label: allogeneic hematopoietic cell transplantation with graft depleted of TCRalphabeta T cells and CD19 B cells. Libraries came from PCR. The listed sequencing device is Illumina HiSeq 2500. Molecular barcoding was employed in the preparation of TCR libraries, with unique molecular identifiers being used to normalize TCRbeta repertoire quantification. TCRdb took the public reads, trimmed them with fastp at Q25, ran MiXCR for clone calling and kept in-frame beta chains. All rows with the same CDR3 protein become a single entry with the most common DNA and genes. This sample lists about 190,000 distinct CDR3 sequences; over 8.5% were detected once. In total, the top ten clones hold about 13% of the sample.

The input for sequencing was PBMCs, taken before TCRalphabeta/CD19-depleted stem cell transplant. The source of these receptors is a boy between 2 and 10 years old with acute myeloid leukemia, due to receive a stem cell transplant.

This clonotype was detected many times. V usage is TRBV15 and J usage is TRBJ2-5; TRBD2 matches at 7 bases. CDR3 length equals 15 residues. Germline lookup yields CDR1 LNHNV and CDR2 YYDKDF (reference sequence). V shed 0 bases and J 11 bases; nucleotides not matched to a gene: 12. CDR3 protein: CATSRDSASGRSQYF. Written as DNA, the CDR3 is TGTGCCACCAGCAGAGATTCGGCTAGCGGACGATCGCAGTACTTC. The full variable domain, with the rest looked up from reference TRBV15 and TRBJ2-5, is DAMVIQNPRYQVTQFGKPVTLSCSQTLNHNVMYWYQQKSSQAPKLLFHYYDKDFNNEADTPDNFQSRRPNTSFCFLDIRSPGLGDTAMYLCATSRDSASGRSQYFGPGTRLLVL.

This clonotype showed up just once. The rearrangement joins TRBV10-2 to TRBJ1-1; D is ambiguous. The CDR3 loop spans 11 amino acids. Germline V gene sequence: CDR1 WSHSY, CDR2 SAAADI. V was pared by 6 bases and J by 7 bases, with 9 bases between. CDR3 nucleotides: TGCGCCAGCAGCCCGGGCCTTGAAGCTTTCTTT. It yields the protein CASSPGLEAFF.

This clonotype was detected many times. The DNA for the CDR3 is TGCGCCAGCAGGGAAGCGGGGGCGCGCTACAATGAGCAGTTCTTC. Translation gives CASREAGARYNEQFF. The V call is TRBV5-1, the J call TRBJ2-1; 8 bases align to TRBD2. V lost 5 bases, J lost 3 bases, and 7 bases stayed unmatched. There are 15 residues in the CDR3. Germline CDR1 is SGHRS and CDR2 is YFSETQ.

This clonotype was detected ten times or more. The chain uses TRBV24-1 and TRBJ2-1; D tentatively fits TRBD1 or TRBD2 (5 bases each). CDR3 length: 11 residues. V lost 5 bases and J 15 bases, leaving 13 bases between the germline ends. Germline assignment: CDR1 KGHDR and CDR2 SFDVKD. The CDR3: CATSGGTGVFF. The CDR3 DNA sequence: TGTGCCACCAGTGGAGGGACCGGTGTGTTCTTC.

This clonotype was seen ten or more times. The chain links TRBV3-1 to TRBJ2-7; a possible D gene is TRBD2 (5 bases). Trimming cost V 4 bases and J 3 bases, with 13 bases left between them. There are 14 residues in the CDR3. Germline V gene lookup returns CDR1 LGHDT and CDR2 YNNKEL (reference sequence). The CDR3 nucleotides read TGTGCCAGCAGCCCCAGGAACCGGGACTACGAGCAGTACTTC. Protein: CASSPRNRDYEQYF.

This clonotype has ten or more counts. The chain carries TRBV6-5 and TRBJ2-3, with 10 bases lining up with TRBD2. Germline V gene sequence: CDR1 MNHEY, CDR2 SVGAGI. The junction had 13 bases not matched to a gene; V was cut back by 0 bases and J by 10 bases. The CDR3 covers 17 residues. CDR3 residues: CASSYSRRLAGASAQYF. In DNA form, the CDR3 reads TGTGCCAGCAGTTACTCGAGAAGGCTAGCGGGGGCAAGTGCGCAGTATTTT.